This T cell receptor beta chain stems from a study of radiotherapy plus CTLA-4 blockade in lung cancer. Using immunoSEQ multiplex PCR, the repertoire was profiled, and TCRdb retains in-frame clones only, with some absent. The table has 20,000 to 25,000 clones, about 76% seen once. The sample was peripheral blood, taken from a patient treated with radiotherapy plus ipilimumab. This clonotype originated in a human donor with non-small cell lung cancer whose response to radiotherapy plus ipilimumab could not be evaluated.

CDR3 amino acids: CASSLGASGRETQYF. The CDR3 DNA is TGCGCCAGCAGCTTGGGGGCTAGCGGGAGAGAGACCCAGTACTTC. The chain is built from TRBV5-1 and TRBJ2-5, with TRBD2 identical over 10 bases. Germline values: CDR1 SGHRS, CDR2 YFSETQ. The length of the CDR3 is 15 residues. Trimming removed 0 bases from V and 4 bases from J; junction bases left unmatched: 3.